The next 31 T cell receptor beta chains were all read from a single sample in a study of cytomegalovirus exposure and HLA in healthy donors. The PCR was carried out with 60 Vbeta primers and 13 Jbeta primers. Clones were sequenced by immunoSEQ multiplex PCR, and TCRdb holds only the in-frame ones, with some missing. The table lists around 110,000 clones, approximately 85% of them singletons. The sample consisted of PBMCs. Source of these receptors: a man in his forties or fifties in good health and CMV-seronegative.

This chain joins TRBV5-1 and TRBJ2-2; 11 bases match TRBD2. The germline gives CDR1 SGHRS, CDR2 YFSETQ. The CDR3 sequence is 18 residues long. The trim removed 3 bases at V and 5 bases at J, leaving 12 bases unmatched. For the CDR3, the DNA is TGCGCCAGCAGCTATGACACGACTAGCGGGGTGTTGACCGGGGAGCTGTTTTTT. It yields the protein CASSYDTTSGVLTGELFF.

The rearrangement links TRBV5-4 to TRBJ2-7; 7 nucleotides line up with TRBD2. The V and J ends lost 4 bases and 0 bases, in that order; junction bases with no gene match: 10. From germline, CDR1 is SGHNT and CDR2 YYREEE (reference sequence). This CDR3 has 16 residues. The CDR3 coding sequence is TGTGCCAGCAGCGTGGGGGGGGAAGGGTTCTCCTACGAGCAGTACTTC. This codes for CASSVGGEGFSYEQYF.

The chain carries TRBV6-5 and TRBJ1-2; no clear D. Trimming removed 10 bases at V and 2 bases at J, with 17 bases between. Germline V lookup: CDR1 MNHEY, CDR2 SVGAGI. The CDR3 spans 14 residues. Here the CDR3 DNA reads TGTGCCACCTTGGGTGGCGGAGAGAACTATGGCTACACCTTC. Protein product: CATLGGGENYGYTF.

As DNA, the CDR3 is TGTGCCAGCAGAACCGGCCTAGCGGGCGTCTACGAGCAGTACGTC. Amino acids: CASRTGLAGVYEQYV. V and J are TRBV6-1 and TRBJ2-7; TRBD2 agrees at 8 bases. Trimming removed 6 bases from V and 3 bases from J; junction bases left unmatched: 10. Per the germline V gene, CDR1 is MNHNS and CDR2 is SASEGT. CDR3 size: 15 residues.

The gene calls are TRBV15 and TRBJ2-5; tentative D call: TRBD2 (5 bases). Looked up from germline, CDR1 is LNHNV and CDR2 is YYDKDF (reference sequence). CDR3 length equals 16 residues. Trimming took 2 bases from V and 1 from J, leaving 14 bases between them. The CDR3 nucleotides are TGTGCCACCAGCAGATCGAGGACTTCTCCCCAAGAGACCCAGTACTTC. It codes for CATSRSRTSPQETQYF.

This sequence joins TRBV6-5 and TRBJ2-7; D possibly corresponds to TRBD1 (6 bases). The V gene lost 5 bases and the J gene lost 2 bases, with 13 bases spanning the gap. The length of the CDR3 is 14 residues. Germline CDR1 and CDR2: MNHEY and SVGAGI. CDR3 residues: CASSTGHAAYEQYV. CDR3 bases: TGTGCCAGCAGTACGGGACACGCTGCCTACGAGCAGTACGTC.

This chain links TRBV10-1 with TRBJ2-1; TRBD1 matches 8 bases. The trim removed 6 bases at V and 5 bases at J, leaving 12 bases unmatched. Germline lookup yields CDR1 WNHNN and CDR2 SYGVQD (reference sequence). The CDR3 loop spans 16 amino acids. The CDR3 region is CASSLGPGQGDNEQFF. DNA for the CDR3: TGCGCCAGCAGCTTAGGGCCAGGACAGGGAGACAATGAGCAGTTCTTC.

This clone was detected only a few times. The chain is built from TRBV5-1 and TRBJ1-1; maybe TRBD1 (6 bases). Trimming stripped 6 bases from V and 1 base from J, with 13 bases between. The CDR3 totals 14 residues. Germline CDR1 is SGHRS and CDR2 is YFSETQ. The CDR3 DNA is TGCGCCAGCACCCACGGACAGCCGAACACTGAAGCTTTCTTT. It encodes CASTHGQPNTEAFF.

The chain employs TRBV10-3 and TRBJ1-6; the D gene is possibly TRBD1 (5 bases). This CDR3 is built from 13 residues. V shed 9 bases and J shed 8 bases, with 14 bases lying between them. Germline CDR1 ENHRY, CDR2 SYGVKD. The CDR3 protein is CAIGQSTDSPLHF. The CDR3 bases are TGTGCCATTGGACAAAGCACGGATTCACCCCTCCACTTT.

This clone was seen a single time. V and J are TRBV11-2 and TRBJ2-5; D may be TRBD2 (6 bases). This CDR3 has 15 residues. Germline-derived CDR1 and CDR2 are SGHAT and FQNNGV. V shed 0 bases and J shed 0 bases, with 8 bases lying between them. DNA for the CDR3: TGTGCCAGCAGCTTAGATCGGGGGTACCAAGAGACCCAGTACTTC. This gives the protein CASSLDRGYQETQYF.

The genes are TRBV7-2 and TRBJ2-6, with D perhaps TRBD2 (6 bases). This CDR3 is 19 amino acids long. Trimming took off 3 bases at V and 0 bases at J, with 18 bases between the two ends. Germline V CDR1 and CDR2: SGHTA, FQGNSA. CDR3 nucleotides: TGTGCCAGCAGCTTTCCGGCGGGAACAGTCCGCTCTGGGGCCAACGTCCTGACTTTC. Its translation is CASSFPAGTVRSGANVLTF. The whole variable domain, remainder taken from reference TRBV7-2 and TRBJ2-6, is GAGVSQSPSNKVTEKGKDVELRCDPISGHTALYWYRQSLGQGLEFLIYFQGNSAPDKSGLPSDRFSAERTGGSVSTLTIQRTQQEDSAVYLCASSFPAGTVRSGANVLTFGAGSRLTVL.

With regard to this clone: At one end the junction does not follow the germline gene, possibly because of a read error. The chain recombines TRBV7-9 with TRBJ2-6; TRBD1 matches at 7 bases. This CDR3 spans 16 amino acids. Germline assignment: CDR1 SEHNR and CDR2 FQNEAQ (reference sequence). CDR3 residues: CSSSSYRGLGANVLTF. The CDR3 coding sequence is TGTTCCAGCAGCTCATACAGGGGATTAGGGGCCAACGTCCTGACTTTC.

The J gene is TRBJ1-5, the V gene TRBV28, with a weak D call TRBD1 (5 bases). The CDR3 sequence is 15 residues long. CDR1 is MDHEN, CDR2 SYDVKM, per germline. V was clipped by 6 bases and J by 1 base, with 13 bases between them. The CDR3 DNA sequence: TGTGCCAGCAGGCGGGACGGAGCGAGCAATCAGCCCCAGCATTTT. Its translation is CASRRDGASNQPQHF.

Comments on this clone: The junction departs from germline at one end; a sequencing error may be responsible. The chain links TRBV25-1 to TRBJ1-5; D gene uncertain. Germline V gene sequence: CDR1 MGHDK, CDR2 SYGVNS. The CDR3 consists of 10 residues. In DNA form, the CDR3 reads TGTGCCAGCGGGGAGGCACGCCGGAATTTT. The encoded protein is CASGEARRNF.

The chain combines TRBV6-6 with TRBJ1-2, with D perhaps matching TRBD1 (5 bases). V lost 6 bases and J lost 10, with 24 bases in between. The germline CDR1 and CDR2 sequences are MNHNY and SVGAGI (reference sequence). The CDR3 sequence is 15 residues long. The CDR3 protein is CASSNGIGHLPDYTF. In DNA form, the CDR3 reads TGTGCCAGCAGCAACGGCATCGGACACCTCCCCGACTACACCTTC.

This clone was observed a few times. The chain joins TRBV7-9 to TRBJ2-1; 13 nucleotides line up with TRBD2. Germline CDR1 SEHNR, CDR2 FQNEAQ (reference sequence). This CDR3 has 17 residues. Losses at the gene ends were 4 bases for V and 3 bases for J; bases not matched to a gene: 6. CDR3 in DNA: TGTGCCAGCAGCTGGAGGACTAGCGGGGGCCTCTACAATGAGCAGTTCTTC. Encoded protein: CASSWRTSGGLYNEQFF.

The table lists this clone with a count of one. The gene calls are TRBV2 and TRBJ1-2; TRBD1 aligns across 9 bases. V gave up 5 bases and J gave up 6 bases; unmatched junction bases: 7. Germline V gives CDR1 SNHLY, CDR2 FYNNEI. This CDR3 is 14 amino acids long. CDR3 in DNA: TGTGCCAGCAGTCGTGGACAGGGGAGGAATGGCTACACCTTC. It specifies CASSRGQGRNGYTF. Complete variable domain (other parts from reference TRBV2 and TRBJ1-2): EPEVTQTPSHQVTQMGQEVILRCVPISNHLYFYWYRQILGQKVEFLVSFYNNEISEKSEIFDDQFSVERPDGSNFTLKIRSTKLEDSAMYFCASSRGQGRNGYTFGSGTRLTVV.

The CDR3 DNA is TGTGCCAGCAGCTCTATCAGGGGCACTGAAGCTTTCTTT. This translates into CASSSIRGTEAFF. This chain uses TRBV7-3 with TRBJ1-1; TRBD1 is a possible D gene (6 bases). The length of the CDR3 is 13 residues. In germline, CDR1 is SGHTA, CDR2 FQGTGA. The V end lost 4 bases, the J end lost 4 bases, and 10 bases lay between the germline ends.

The J gene is TRBJ2-7, the V gene TRBV28; 11 bases align to TRBD1. CDR1 and CDR2 from the germline V gene are MDHEN and SYDVKM. The CDR3 runs to 16 residues. V shed 5 bases, J shed 4 bases, and the junction held 10 bases outside the gene matches. The CDR3 DNA follows: TGTGCCAGCAGTCAGACCTCGGGACAGGGGGGATACGAGCAGTACGTC. Amino acid sequence: CASSQTSGQGGYEQYV.

The chain has TRBV6-1 and TRBJ1-2, with 11 bases matching TRBD1. Germline V lookup: CDR1 MNHNS, CDR2 SASEGT. V lost 6 bases and J lost 8; bases outside the gene matches: 8. This CDR3 has 14 amino acids. CDR3 DNA sequence: TGTGCCAGCAGCTTTACCGGGACAGGGGGAGGCTACACCTTC. Translated: CASSFTGTGGGYTF.

The chain combines TRBV19 with TRBJ2-5; 8 positions match TRBD2. This CDR3 spans 14 amino acids. J lost 1 base, V lost 3 bases, and 1 base had no gene match. Germline lookup yields CDR1 LNHDA and CDR2 SQIVND (reference sequence). The CDR3 nucleotides read TGTGCCAGTAGTATCGGGGGGGGCCAAGAGACCCAGTACTTC. Its translation: CASSIGGGQETQYF.

This clone has more than one count but fewer than ten. The chain employs TRBV28 and TRBJ1-5, with D maybe TRBD1 (6 bases). Deletions cut 4 bases from V and 2 bases from J, with 15 bases between. Germline lookup yields CDR1 MDHEN and CDR2 SYDVKM. The CDR3 spans 16 residues. The CDR3: CASSSGQVDGNQPQHF. The CDR3 region has the DNA TGTGCCAGCAGTTCGGGACAAGTTGACGGCAATCAGCCCCAGCATTTT.

The gene calls are TRBV7-9 and TRBJ2-2; TRBD1 matches 7 bases. This CDR3 is 16 amino acids long. Germline V gene lookup returns CDR1 SEHNR and CDR2 FQNEAQ (reference sequence). V lost 2 bases, J lost 0 bases, and 3 bases stayed unmatched. This CDR3 reads CASSLYGTANTGELFF. CDR3 sequence (DNA): TGTGCCAGCAGCTTATACGGGACAGCGAACACCGGGGAGCTGTTTTTT.

This clone was seen once. J is TRBJ1-4 and V is TRBV5-5; 8 bases align to TRBD1. CDR1 and CDR2 from the germline V gene are SGHKS and YYEKEE (reference sequence). Trimming cost V 2 bases and J 5 bases; bases outside gene matches: 5. The CDR3 runs to 15 residues. The CDR3 region is CASSLIQGGNEKLFF. CDR3 nucleotides: TGTGCCAGCAGCTTAATACAGGGGGGGAATGAAAAACTGTTTTTT.

The chain couples TRBV6-1 to TRBJ1-5; TRBD1 agrees at 7 bases. The CDR3 is 14 residues long. With 6 bases clipped from V and 6 bases from J, the junction kept 8 bases outside the gene matches. Germline V gene sequence: CDR1 MNHNS, CDR2 SASEGT. The CDR3 protein is CASRIDRVVQPQHF. CDR3 sequence (DNA): TGTGCCAGCAGGATCGACAGGGTGGTTCAGCCCCAGCATTTT.

The V and J genes are TRBV6-5 and TRBJ1-2; D remains ambiguous. V was pared by 8 bases and J by 8 bases, with 15 bases between. The germline CDR1 and CDR2 sequences are MNHEY and SVGAGI. This CDR3 is built from 12 residues. Here the CDR3 reads CASRDRQEGYTF. The CDR3 DNA follows: TGTGCCAGCCGGGATAGGCAGGAGGGCTACACCTTC.

The rearrangement links TRBV7-2 to TRBJ2-5, with D unclear. Trimming shortened V by 5 bases and J by 6 bases, and 16 bases separated the two germline ends. The germline V gene has CDR1 SGHTA and CDR2 FQGNSA. The CDR3 runs 14 residues. The CDR3 here is CASSPQALAKTQYF. CDR3 nucleotides: TGTGCCAGCAGCCCCCAGGCGTTGGCAAAGACCCAGTACTTC.

This clone has just a few counts. V is TRBV7-9 and J is TRBJ2-1, with TRBD2 matching 7 bases. This CDR3 has 11 residues. Germline V lookup: CDR1 SEHNR, CDR2 FQNEAQ (reference sequence). The V gene end was trimmed by 4 bases and the J gene end by 10 bases; junction bases not matched to a gene: 1. The CDR3, as DNA: TGTGCCAGCAGCTGGGGACTAGAGCAGTTCTTC. Protein: CASSWGLEQFF.

This chain joins TRBV29-1 and TRBJ1-1; D call uncertain. Trimming left V 4 bases short and J 4 bases short, with 16 bases between. This CDR3 region has 14 residues. Germline V gene data show CDR1 as SQVTM and CDR2 as ANQGSEA. The CDR3 bases are TGCAGCGTTGGGTCTTATGGGAGTCTCACTGAAGCTTTCTTT. The encoded protein is CSVGSYGSLTEAFF.

The J gene is TRBJ1-3, the V gene TRBV4-3, with unresolved D. The germline gives CDR1 LGHNA, CDR2 YSLEER. V shed 0 bases and J shed 9 bases, with 9 bases lying between them. The CDR3 contains 13 residues. CDR3 sequence: CASSQDLSGTIYF. The DNA of the CDR3 is TGCGCCAGCAGCCAAGATCTCAGCGGCACCATATATTTT.

The chain uses TRBV7-9 and TRBJ2-7, with a tentative D call TRBD2 (6 bases). CDR1 SEHNR and CDR2 FQNEAQ come from the germline V gene (reference sequence). The CDR3 totals 14 residues. With 6 bases removed from V and 0 bases from J, the gap between germline ends came to 12 bases. This chain's CDR3 is CASRGGASSYEQYV. CDR3 bases: TGTGCCAGCAGGGGCGGGGCCAGCTCCTACGAGCAGTACGTC.